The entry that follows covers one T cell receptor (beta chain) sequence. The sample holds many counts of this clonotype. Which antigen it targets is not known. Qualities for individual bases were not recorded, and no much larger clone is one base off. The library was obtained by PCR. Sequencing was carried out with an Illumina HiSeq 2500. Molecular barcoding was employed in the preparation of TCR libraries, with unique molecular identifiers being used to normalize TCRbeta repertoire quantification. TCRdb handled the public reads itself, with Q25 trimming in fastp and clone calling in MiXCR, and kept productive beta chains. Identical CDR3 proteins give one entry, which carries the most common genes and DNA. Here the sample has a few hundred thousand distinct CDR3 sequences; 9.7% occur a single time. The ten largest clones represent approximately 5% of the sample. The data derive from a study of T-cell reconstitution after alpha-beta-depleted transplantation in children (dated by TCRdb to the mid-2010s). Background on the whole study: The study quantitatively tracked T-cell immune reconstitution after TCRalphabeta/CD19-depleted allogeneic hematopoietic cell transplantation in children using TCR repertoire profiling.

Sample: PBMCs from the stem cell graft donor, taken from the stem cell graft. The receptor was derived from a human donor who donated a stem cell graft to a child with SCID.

CDR3 loop: CASSPLFLGRERNTIYF. The bases are TGCGCCAGCAGCCCACTATTTCTTGGGAGGGAGAGAAACACCATATATTTT. The chain is made from TRBV5-1 and TRBJ1-3; no D gene call is confident. The CDR3 runs 17 amino acids, cysteine and phenylalanine included. Left in the record is the CDR3 DNA by itself, 51 bases read in frame from the first base. V is reduced by 4 bases and J by 5 bases, leaving a spacing of 22 bases between them. CDR1 and CDR2 are drawn from the germline V gene: SGHRS, YFSETQ.